One sample yielded the 5 T cell receptor beta chains listed below, sequenced in a study of low-dose radiotherapy and immunotherapy resistance in tumors. TCR amplification ran approximately 20 PCR cycles using constant-region and V-primer adapter primers. From the reads, TCRdb called clonotypes with MiXCR, one entry per CDR3 protein. The table has roughly 46,000 distinct CDR3 sequences, 10% to 15% seen once. Sample time point: before trial treatment. Here the sequenced sample was PBMCs, taken before treatment. The receptors derive from a female donor with ovarian cancer.

The sample holds many counts of this clonotype. The chain employs TRBV2 and TRBJ1-3, with D tentatively TRBD1 (6 bases). V gave up 5 bases and J gave up 0 bases, with 8 bases separating them. The CDR3 sequence is 14 residues long. The V gene's germline CDR1 is SNHLY and CDR2 FYNNEI. CDR3 nucleotides: TGTGCCAGCAGTCTGGACAGCTCTGGAAACACCATATATTTT. This codes for CASSLDSSGNTIYF. Using reference TRBV2 and TRBJ1-3 for the parts outside the CDR3, the full variable domain is EPEVTQTPSHQVTQMGQEVILRCVPISNHLYFYWYRQILGQKVEFLVSFYNNEISEKSEIFDDQFSVERPDGSNFTLKIRSTKLEDSAMYFCASSLDSSGNTIYFGEGSWLTVV.

This clonotype showed up many times. The genes are TRBV6-2 or TRBV6-3 and TRBJ2-2; possibly TRBD2 for D (5 bases). V was shortened by 0 bases and J by 6 bases, with 8 bases between the two germline ends. The CDR3 consists of 14 residues. The germline gives CDR1 MNHEY, CDR2 SVGEGT. The CDR3 here is CASSYSRAAGELFF. CDR3 in DNA: TGTGCCAGCAGTTACTCGAGGGCCGCCGGGGAGCTGTTTTTT.

This clonotype has at least ten counts. The chain joins TRBV28 to TRBJ1-2, with 7 bases aligning to TRBD1. The CDR3 consists of 16 residues. CDR1 and CDR2 from the germline V gene are MDHEN and SYDVKM. The V segment lost 6 bases and the J segment 8 bases; nucleotides outside the gene matches: 18. The CDR3 reads CASSPTRTGLSPGYTF. In nucleotides, the CDR3 is TGTGCCAGCAGCCCAACACGGACAGGTCTATCGCCCGGCTACACCTTC.

This clonotype was found many times. The chain employs TRBV7-9 and TRBJ2-6, with TRBD2 as a possible D gene (5 bases). This CDR3 has 16 residues. Germline V lookup: CDR1 SEHNR, CDR2 FQNEAQ (reference sequence). The ends were cut back, 1 base at V and 1 base at J, with 8 bases in the middle. The CDR3 nucleotides are TGTGCCAGCAGCTTAGTCGGCGGGTCTGGGGCCAACGTCCTGACTTTC. Translation gives CASSLVGGSGANVLTF.

This rearrangement joins TRBV5-1 to TRBJ1-1, with D tentatively TRBD1 (5 bases). The CDR3 spans 15 residues. In germline, CDR1 is SGHRS, CDR2 YFSETQ. The V gene lost 4 bases and the J gene lost 1 base, with 14 bases spanning the gap. CDR3 amino acids: CASSTRTSGNTEAFF. The CDR3 coding sequence is TGCGCCAGCAGCACCCGGACAAGTGGGAACACTGAAGCTTTCTTT.